Below are 19 T cell receptor beta chains sequenced from a single sample in a study of vaccination and CD4 T cells after COVID-19. Once obtained from cultured CD4+ T cells, the DNA was sequenced using the Oncomine TCR Beta short-read assay. TCRdb independently ran MiXCR on the PCR reads; one entry per CDR3 protein. The sample has tens of thousands of distinct CDR3 sequences, over 35% seen once; the top ten hold around 18%. Treatment: approximately 11-day PBMC culture with coronavirus spike peptide pools or control peptides (ViraFEST assay). Antigens of these TCRs are unknown. This specimen consisted of CD4+ T cells from blood, cultured in vitro, obtained before SARS-CoV-2 vaccination. These receptors originate from a human donor who received a COVID-19 vaccine.

This clonotype turned up a few times. The chain recombines TRBV20-1 with TRBJ2-7; 8 bases align to TRBD2. Germline CDR1 is DFQATT and CDR2 is SNEGSKA (reference sequence). The V gene end was trimmed by 4 bases and the J gene end by 0 bases; junction bases not matched to a gene: 11. The CDR3 is 16 amino acids. The CDR3 spells CSATLSGGGLSYEQYF. The CDR3 DNA reads as TGCAGTGCTACCCTGTCCGGGGGGGGGCTCTCCTACGAGCAGTACTTC.

CDR3 nucleotide sequence: TGTGCCAGCAGCTTCCCGGGGGAGACCCAGTACTTC. It yields the protein CASSFPGETQYF. J is TRBJ2-5 and V is TRBV7-3; D may be TRBD2 (5 bases). In germline, CDR1 is SGHTA, CDR2 FQGTGA. V lost 3 bases and J lost 5, with 7 bases in between. CDR3 length equals 12 residues.

The rearrangement uses TRBV5-4 and TRBJ2-7, with TRBD2 as a possible D gene (5 bases). This CDR3 is 14 amino acids long. Germline-derived CDR1 and CDR2 are SGHNT and YYREEE (reference sequence). V lost 4 bases and J 3 bases, leaving 14 bases between the germline ends. This CDR3 is CASSRGSRDYEQYF. The DNA of the CDR3 is TGTGCCAGCAGCCGGGGAAGTAGGGACTACGAGCAGTACTTC. Together with reference TRBV5-4 and TRBJ2-7, the CDR3 gives the full variable domain: ETGVTQSPTHLIKTRGQQVTLRCSSQSGHNTVSWYQQALGQGPQFIFQYYREEENGRGNFPPRFSGLQFPNYSSELNVNALELDDSALYLCASSRGSRDYEQYFGPGTRLTVT.

The J gene is TRBJ2-3, the V gene TRBV7-9; possible D gene TRBD2, 5 bases. The ends were cut back, 0 bases at V and 5 bases at J, with 6 bases in the middle. The CDR3 is made up of 13 amino acids. Germline CDR1 reads SEHNR; CDR2 reads FQNEAQ (reference sequence). CDR3 sequence (DNA): TGTGCCAGCAGCTTAGCGGGGAGAGATACGCAGTATTTT. It translates to CASSLAGRDTQYF.

The rearrangement uses TRBV6-1 and TRBJ2-5; TRBD2 matches at 9 bases. V lost 8 bases and J lost 1; bases outside the gene matches: 8. The CDR3 is 15 amino acids. Germline lookup yields CDR1 MNHNS and CDR2 SASEGT. The DNA of the CDR3 is TGTGCCAGCGGACGAGAGCGGGGGGCCCAAGAGACCCAGTACTTC. Translation: CASGRERGAQETQYF.

This clonotype was seen a handful of times. V and J are TRBV19 and TRBJ2-4; possibly TRBD2 for D (6 bases). Germline loops: CDR1 LNHDA, CDR2 SQIVND (reference sequence). V was pared by 6 bases and J by 10 bases, with 16 bases between. CDR3 length: 13 amino acids. The CDR3 nucleotides are TGTGCCAGTAGAGGAGGGGCCATCGGGATTCAGTACTTC. Its translation is CASRGGAIGIQYF.

In nucleotides, the CDR3 is TGTGCCTGGAGCCGGGACAGTAGCACAGATACGCAGTATTTT. Encoded protein: CAWSRDSSTDTQYF. The chain links TRBV30 to TRBJ2-3; 7 bases agree with TRBD1. Losses at the gene ends were 3 bases for V and 0 bases for J; bases not matched to a gene: 3. The CDR3 sequence is 14 residues long. CDR1 and CDR2 from the germline V gene are GTSNPN and SVGIG (reference sequence).

CDR3 loop: CASSLSLLAGGQETQYF. The CDR3 bases are TGCGCCAGCAGCTTGTCTTTACTAGCGGGGGGACAAGAGACCCAGTACTTC. This chain uses TRBV5-1 with TRBJ2-5, with 12 bases that match TRBD2. J gave up 2 bases and V 1 base, and 6 bases lay outside the gene matches. This CDR3 spans 17 amino acids. Per the germline V gene, CDR1 is SGHRS and CDR2 is YFSETQ.

The CDR3 region has the DNA TGTGCCTGGAGTGTGAGTCAGGGGATGAACTATGGCTACACCTTC. This encodes CAWSVSQGMNYGYTF. The chain couples TRBV30 to TRBJ1-2; the D gene is possibly TRBD1 (6 bases). The length of the CDR3 is 15 residues. The germline V gene encodes CDR1 GTSNPN and CDR2 SVGIG (reference sequence). V dropped 0 bases and J dropped 2 bases, with 13 bases sitting between them.

The table lists this clonotype with a few counts. This sequence joins TRBV6-1 and TRBJ1-2, with TRBD1 identical over 8 bases. Germline loops: CDR1 MNHNS, CDR2 SASEGT. This CDR3 comprises 14 residues. V dropped 3 bases and J dropped 2; count of bases not matched to a gene: 2. The CDR3 sequence is CASSETGENYGYTF. CDR3 DNA sequence: TGTGCCAGCAGTGAGACAGGGGAAAACTATGGCTACACCTTC.

The count of this clonotype is one. This sequence joins TRBV6-1 and TRBJ2-5, with 9 nucleotides matching TRBD1. Germline assignment: CDR1 MNHNS and CDR2 SASEGT. The V gene end was trimmed by 7 bases and the J gene end by 7 bases; junction bases not matched to a gene: 7. This CDR3 spans 13 amino acids. CDR3 DNA sequence: TGTGCCAGCACGGACAGGGGTTGGGGGACCCAGTACTTC. This translates into CASTDRGWGTQYF.

This clonotype appeared a few times. The genes are TRBV6-1 and TRBJ1-5; D remains unclear. Germline V lookup: CDR1 MNHNS, CDR2 SASEGT. Trimming stripped 7 bases from V and 7 bases from J, with 20 bases between. CDR3 length: 15 amino acids. CDR3 sequence reads: CASIRRVGESQPQHF. For the CDR3, the DNA is TGTGCCAGCATCAGAAGGGTGGGCGAATCCCAGCCCCAGCATTTT.

This clonotype has more than one count but fewer than ten. V usage is TRBV10-2 and J usage is TRBJ1-3, with D maybe TRBD1 (6 bases). CDR1 and CDR2 from the germline V gene are WSHSY and SAAADI. This CDR3 spans 16 amino acids. Trimming cost V 6 bases and J 0 bases, with 15 bases left between them. CDR3 loop: CASRTGQSLSGNTIYF. CDR3 nucleotides: TGCGCCAGCAGGACAGGACAGTCCCTCTCTGGAAACACCATATATTTT.

There are a few counts of this clonotype. The V gene is TRBV19, the J gene TRBJ1-1; D is possibly TRBD1 (6 bases). The germline gives CDR1 LNHDA, CDR2 SQIVND (reference sequence). The germline V and J ends were trimmed by 7 bases and 1 base, with 10 bases remaining between them. The CDR3 covers 13 residues. Written as DNA, the CDR3 is TGTGCCAGTACCGCGGGACAGAACACTGAAGCTTTCTTT. It specifies CASTAGQNTEAFF.

This clonotype was observed a handful of times. The chain employs TRBV20-1 and TRBJ1-4; D is ambiguous. V dropped 5 bases and J dropped 3 bases, with 4 bases sitting between them. This CDR3 is built from 11 residues. Germline V gene data show CDR1 as DFQATT and CDR2 as SNEGSKA (reference sequence). CDR3 residues: CSAEPNEKLFF. Here the CDR3 DNA reads TGCAGTGCTGAACCTAATGAAAAACTGTTTTTT.

The chain has TRBV18 and TRBJ1-1, with TRBD1 matching over 9 bases. Germline V lookup: CDR1 KGHSH, CDR2 LQKENI. The V and J ends lost 6 bases and 4 bases, in that order; junction bases with no gene match: 3. The CDR3 runs 13 residues. CDR3 amino acids: CASSGQGGTEAFF. The CDR3 coding sequence is TGTGCCAGCTCGGGACAGGGCGGCACTGAAGCTTTCTTT.

This clonotype was detected a few times. This chain uses TRBV19 with TRBJ2-5, with D perhaps TRBD1 (5 bases). The CDR3 covers 15 residues. V was pared by 0 bases and J by 4 bases, with 12 bases between. Germline CDR1 and CDR2: LNHDA and SQIVND (reference sequence). The CDR3 loop reads CASSIDAGILETQYF. The CDR3 region has the DNA TGTGCCAGTAGTATAGATGCAGGGATCCTAGAGACCCAGTACTTC.

The genes are TRBV5-1 and TRBJ1-4, with 7 bases matching TRBD1. CDR1 and CDR2 (germline): SGHRS, YFSETQ. V was pared by 0 bases and J by 6 bases, with 5 bases of the junction left unmatched. This CDR3 region has 15 residues. CDR3 bases: TGCGCCAGCAGCTTGGAAGGGACAGAAGATGAAAAACTGTTTTTT. This sequence encodes CASSLEGTEDEKLFF.

The chain employs TRBV19 and TRBJ2-7; either TRBD1 or TRBD2 may fit D (5 bases each). The V gene's germline CDR1 is LNHDA and CDR2 SQIVND (reference sequence). V was clipped by 5 bases and J by 4 bases, with 18 bases between them. The CDR3 has 15 amino acids. In DNA, the CDR3 is TGTGCCAGTAGTCGATCCGGGACGTTTAGATACGAGCAGTACTTC. Its protein product is CASSRSGTFRYEQYF.